This T cell receptor beta chain is drawn from a study of CD8 T cells in ankylosing spondylitis. Whole-study results and caveats: A TCR beta motif made of fewer than 10 highly homologous variants seemed typical of ankylosing spondylitis blood. Significantly higher representation of disease-linked clones was reported for matched ankylosing spondylitis synovial fluid. As for the disease-linked clones, they showed a CD8+ phenotype and occurred at relatively low frequencies in peripheral blood.

Comment on this clonotype: Its antigen remains unidentified.

The authors made TCR beta libraries by quantitative 5'-RACE with molecular barcodes. TCRdb reprocessed the 5' RACE reads with MiXCR, giving one entry per CDR3 protein. The repertoire holds about 540,000 distinct CDR3 sequences, with over 9.5% as singletons. This TCR was recovered from a male donor with ankylosing spondylitis. Sequencing was done on a sample of blood, either unsorted or a sorted T cell fraction (not recorded which).

DNA of the CDR3: TGTGCCAGCAGCTTACGGGCTAGCGGGAGGACAGATACGCAGTATTTT. It encodes CASSLRASGRTDTQYF. The J gene is TRBJ2-3, the V gene TRBV11-1, with 11 positions matching TRBD2. V shed 2 bases, J shed 3 bases, and the junction held 4 bases outside the gene matches. The CDR3 is 16 amino acids. Germline V gene data show CDR1 as SGHAT and CDR2 as FQDESV (reference sequence).